This passage covers 14 T cell receptor beta chains from one sample sequenced in a study of OX40 agonist ivuxolimab in advanced cancers. The method was the immunoSEQ multiplex PCR assay. This is the immuneACCESS table as TCRdb keeps it, with only in-frame sequences that have V and J called. A part of the clones is gone; compared with another copy, unresolved V genes explain less than half, and the rest is unexplained. This sample is represented by 130,000 or so clones; over 75% of them were singletons. The top ten constitute about 1% of the sample. Sequenced material: CD4+ or CD8+ T cells sorted from blood, taken in a trial of the OX40 agonist ivuxolimab. The receptors shown here come from an adult with an advanced solid tumor such as melanoma, head and neck, liver or kidney cancer.

The chain joins TRBV19 to TRBJ2-1, with 8 bases that match TRBD1. The V gene's germline CDR1 is LNHDA and CDR2 SQIVND (reference sequence). The V gene end was trimmed by 6 bases and the J gene end by 7 bases; junction bases not matched to a gene: 11. The CDR3 is made up of 15 amino acids. DNA of the CDR3: TGTGCCAGTAGCGTCGGACAGGGAGTAGGAAATGAGCAGTTCTTC. Translation gives CASSVGQGVGNEQFF.

This clone has a single count. The V call is TRBV2, the J call TRBJ2-3; 8 bases align to TRBD1. Germline V gene sequence: CDR1 SNHLY, CDR2 FYNNEI. Trimming removed 6 bases from V and 2 bases from J; junction bases left unmatched: 4. The CDR3 contains 14 residues. The CDR3 here is CASRDRVLTDTQYF. CDR3 sequence (DNA): TGTGCCAGCAGGGACAGGGTTCTCACAGATACGCAGTATTTT.

The rearrangement links TRBV5-5 to TRBJ1-1; 12 bases align to TRBD1. CDR1 SGHKS and CDR2 YYEKEE come from the germline V gene (reference sequence). The CDR3 runs 15 residues. V lost 4 bases, J lost 5 bases, and 6 bases stayed unmatched. The chain's CDR3 is CASSARDRGPTEAFF. For the CDR3, the DNA is TGTGCCAGCAGCGCTAGGGACAGGGGGCCAACTGAAGCTTTCTTT.

This sequence joins TRBV19 and TRBJ2-5, with 8 nucleotides matching TRBD1. The end of the DNA fits TRBJ2-7 better, so the J call may be wrong. Germline CDR1 and CDR2: LNHDA and SQIVND (reference sequence). The CDR3 extends over 15 amino acids. Here the CDR3 reads CASSTDRGDIYEQYF. In nucleotides, the CDR3 is TGTGCCAGTAGTACCGACAGGGGCGATATCTACGAGCAGTACTTC.

This clone was counted a single time. The chain employs TRBV6-5 and TRBJ1-2; a weak D match, TRBD1 (5 bases). In germline, CDR1 is MNHEY, CDR2 SVGAGI. V was cut by 3 bases and J by 2 bases, with 16 bases left in between. The CDR3 is 16 residues long. The CDR3 DNA sequence: TGTGCCAGCAGTTATACGGGGCTTGGACGGAACTATGGCTACACCTTC. This gives the protein CASSYTGLGRNYGYTF.

V is TRBV7-2 and J is TRBJ2-1; the D gene is possibly TRBD2 (6 bases). The CDR3 has 16 amino acids. CDR1 SGHTA and CDR2 FQGNSA come from the germline V gene. V was cut by 1 base and J by 2 bases, with 12 bases left in between. CDR3 sequence: CASSLVGGGTYNEQFF. The CDR3 DNA reads as TGTGCCAGCAGCTTAGTTGGCGGAGGGACCTACAATGAGCAGTTCTTC.

The rearrangement uses TRBV7-9 and TRBJ2-1; the D is unclear. From germline, CDR1 is SEHNR and CDR2 FQNEAQ (reference sequence). V dropped 3 bases and J dropped 8 bases, with 14 bases sitting between them. The CDR3 covers 14 residues. The CDR3 reads CASSLGVTVDEQFF. The CDR3 DNA is TGTGCCAGCAGCTTGGGTGTGACCGTTGATGAGCAGTTCTTC.

This clone was counted a few times. The J gene is TRBJ2-7, the V gene TRBV29-1; 7 positions agree with TRBD1. The CDR3 runs 12 residues. Germline V gene lookup returns CDR1 SQVTM and CDR2 ANQGSEA. V trimming: 7 bases; J trimming: 5 bases; junction bases outside the gene matches: 8. CDR3 nucleotide sequence: TGCAGCGCCTACAGGGGAAGTAACGAGCAGTACTTC. Translated: CSAYRGSNEQYF.

In nucleotides, the CDR3 is TGTGCCAGCAGTGAAGTTAGGTACAGTAGGAAGGACACTGAAGCTTTCTTT. It specifies CASSEVRYSRKDTEAFF. The genes are TRBV6-1 and TRBJ1-1; D gene unclear. Trimming pared 1 base from V and 3 bases from J, leaving 18 bases between. The CDR3 contains 17 residues. Germline CDR1 reads MNHNS; CDR2 reads SASEGT.

The chain is built from TRBV7-9 and TRBJ2-1; 8 bases fit TRBD2. CDR1 is SEHNR, CDR2 FQNEAQ, per germline (reference sequence). V dropped 7 bases and J dropped 10; count of bases not matched to a gene: 9. The CDR3 extends over 13 amino acids. The CDR3 region has the DNA TGTGCCAGCATCCTTACTAGCGGCAACGAGCAGTTCTTC. This translates into CASILTSGNEQFF. Drawing the rest from reference TRBV7-9 and TRBJ2-1, the complete variable domain is DTGVSQNPRHKITKRGQNVTFRCDPISEHNRLYWYRQTLGQGPEFLTYFQNEAQLEKSRLLSDRFSAERPKGSFSTLEIQRTEQGDSAMYLCASILTSGNEQFFGPGTRLTVL.

The gene calls are TRBV13 and TRBJ1-2; the D is unclear. Per the germline V gene, CDR1 is PRHDT and CDR2 is FYEKMQ (reference sequence). V lost 7 bases to trimming and J lost 4 bases, with 16 bases between them. This CDR3 is built from 14 residues. CDR3 sequence (DNA): TGTGCCAGCACCGTCATAAACAGTCGCTATGGCTACACCTTC. This sequence encodes CASTVINSRYGYTF.

The rearrangement uses TRBV2 and TRBJ2-7, with TRBD1 matching over 8 bases. The CDR3 extends over 14 amino acids. The J segment lost 0 bases and the V segment lost 6 bases, leaving 4 bases of the junction unmatched. Germline V gene lookup returns CDR1 SNHLY and CDR2 FYNNEI. For the CDR3, the DNA is TGTGCCAGCAGGAGCAGGGGGCACTCCTACGAGCAGTACTTC. Amino acid sequence: CASRSRGHSYEQYF.

V is TRBV28 and J is TRBJ1-1; 10 bases align to TRBD1. This CDR3 spans 15 amino acids. After removal of 6 bases from V and 3 bases from J, the junction contained 7 bases not matched to a gene. Germline V gives CDR1 MDHEN, CDR2 SYDVKM. This CDR3 is CASRPGQGSYTEAFF. The CDR3 DNA sequence: TGTGCCAGCAGGCCGGGACAGGGGTCTTACACTGAAGCTTTCTTT.

The sample holds one count of this clone. The chain joins TRBV28 to TRBJ2-7; no definite D call. Trimming removed 8 bases at V and 0 bases at J, with 14 bases between. The CDR3 covers 14 residues. Germline V lookup: CDR1 MDHEN, CDR2 SYDVKM. CDR3 amino acids: CASRTDRSSYEQYF. CDR3 bases: TGTGCCAGCCGGACGGACCGAAGCTCCTACGAGCAGTACTTC.